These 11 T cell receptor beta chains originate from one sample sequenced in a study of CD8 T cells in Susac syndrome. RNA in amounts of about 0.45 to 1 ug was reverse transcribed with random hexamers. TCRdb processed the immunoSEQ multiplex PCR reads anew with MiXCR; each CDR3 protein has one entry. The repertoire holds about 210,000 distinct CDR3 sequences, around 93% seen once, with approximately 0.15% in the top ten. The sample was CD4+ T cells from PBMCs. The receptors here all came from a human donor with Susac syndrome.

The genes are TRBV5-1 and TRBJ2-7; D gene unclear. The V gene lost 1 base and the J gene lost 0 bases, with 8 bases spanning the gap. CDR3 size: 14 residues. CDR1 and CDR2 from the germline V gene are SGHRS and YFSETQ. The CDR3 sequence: CASSLLRTSYEQYF. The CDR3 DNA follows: TGCGCCAGCAGCTTGCTGCGGACCTCCTACGAGCAGTACTTC.

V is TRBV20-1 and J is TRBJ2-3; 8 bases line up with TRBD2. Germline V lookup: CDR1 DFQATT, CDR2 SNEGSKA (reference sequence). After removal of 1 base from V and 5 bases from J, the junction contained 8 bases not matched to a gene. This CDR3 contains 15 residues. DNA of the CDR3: TGCAGTGCTAGAGGTGTAGCGGGGTTCAGAGATACGCAGTATTTT. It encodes CSARGVAGFRDTQYF.

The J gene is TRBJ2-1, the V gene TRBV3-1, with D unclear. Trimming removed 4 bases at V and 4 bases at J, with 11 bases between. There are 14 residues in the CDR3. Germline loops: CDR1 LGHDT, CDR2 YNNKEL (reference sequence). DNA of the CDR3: TGTGCCAGCAGCCGACCCGACGGATACAATGAGCAGTTCTTC. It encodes CASSRPDGYNEQFF.

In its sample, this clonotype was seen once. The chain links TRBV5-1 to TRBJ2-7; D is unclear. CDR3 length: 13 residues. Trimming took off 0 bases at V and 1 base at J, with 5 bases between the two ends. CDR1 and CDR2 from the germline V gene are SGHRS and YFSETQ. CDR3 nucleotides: TGCGCCAGCAGCTTGGAAAAATCCTACGAGCAGTACTTC. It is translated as CASSLEKSYEQYF.

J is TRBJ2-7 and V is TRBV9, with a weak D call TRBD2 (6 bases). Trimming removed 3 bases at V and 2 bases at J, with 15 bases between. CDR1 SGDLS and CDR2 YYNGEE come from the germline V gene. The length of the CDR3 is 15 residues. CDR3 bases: TGTGCCAGCAGCGCGGGGGATCCCTCGACCTACGAGCAGTACTTC. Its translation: CASSAGDPSTYEQYF.

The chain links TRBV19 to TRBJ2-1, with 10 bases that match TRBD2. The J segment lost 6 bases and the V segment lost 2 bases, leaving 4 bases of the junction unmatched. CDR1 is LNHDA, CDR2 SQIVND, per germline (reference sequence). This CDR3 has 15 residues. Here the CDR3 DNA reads TGTGCCAGTAGTATACGGAGCGGGGGGGCCAATGAGCAGTTCTTC. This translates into CASSIRSGGANEQFF.

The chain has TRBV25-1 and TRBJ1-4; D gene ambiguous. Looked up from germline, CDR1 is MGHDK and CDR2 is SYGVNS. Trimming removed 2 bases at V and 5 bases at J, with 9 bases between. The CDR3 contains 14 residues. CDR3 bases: TGTGCCAGCAGTGAAAGGCACGGGAATGAAAAACTGTTTTTT. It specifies CASSERHGNEKLFF.

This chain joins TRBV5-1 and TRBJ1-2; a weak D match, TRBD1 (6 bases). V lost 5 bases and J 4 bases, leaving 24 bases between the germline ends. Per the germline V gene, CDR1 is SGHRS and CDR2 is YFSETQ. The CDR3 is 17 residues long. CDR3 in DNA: TGCGCCAGCAGTTCCTTCCTATCCCGGGACACCCTCTATGGCTACACCTTC. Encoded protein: CASSSFLSRDTLYGYTF.

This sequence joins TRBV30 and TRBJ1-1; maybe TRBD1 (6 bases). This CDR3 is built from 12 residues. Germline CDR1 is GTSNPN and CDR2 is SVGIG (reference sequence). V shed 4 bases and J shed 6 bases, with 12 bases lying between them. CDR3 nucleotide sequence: TGTGCCTGGACAGGGGTTACAGCTGAAGCTTTCTTT. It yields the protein CAWTGVTAEAFF.

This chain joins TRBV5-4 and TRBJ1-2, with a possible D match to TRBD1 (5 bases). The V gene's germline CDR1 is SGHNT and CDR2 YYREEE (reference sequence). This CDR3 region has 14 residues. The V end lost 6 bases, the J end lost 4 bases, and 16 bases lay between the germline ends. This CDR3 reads CASTTRDGAYGYTF. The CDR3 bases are TGTGCCAGCACCACCCGGGACGGCGCCTATGGCTACACCTTC.

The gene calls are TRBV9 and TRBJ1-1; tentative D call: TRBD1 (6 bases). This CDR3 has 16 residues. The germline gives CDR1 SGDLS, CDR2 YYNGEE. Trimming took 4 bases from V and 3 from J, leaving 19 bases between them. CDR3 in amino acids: CASSSRGQGLDTEAFF. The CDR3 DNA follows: TGTGCCAGCAGCTCTCGAGGGCAGGGGCTAGACACTGAAGCTTTCTTT.